Below are 23 T cell receptor beta chains sequenced from a single sample in a study of OX40 agonist ivuxolimab in advanced cancers. Measured with immunoSEQ multiplex PCR; TCRdb has only the in-frame clones, and not every one. The sample lists approximately 79,000 clones; 70% to 90% were seen once. The sequencing used CD4+ or CD8+ T cells sorted from blood, collected in a trial of the OX40 agonist ivuxolimab. These receptors all come from an adult with an advanced solid tumor such as melanoma, head and neck, liver or kidney cancer.

The chain joins TRBV5-1 to TRBJ1-3; the D is unclear. The CDR3 is made up of 17 amino acids. With 0 bases removed from V and 0 bases from J, the gap between germline ends came to 13 bases. CDR1 and CDR2 (germline): SGHRS, YFSETQ. The CDR3 spells CASSLGPATYSGNTIYF. CDR3 nucleotides: TGCGCCAGCAGCTTGGGGCCAGCTACCTACTCTGGAAACACCATATATTTT. Using reference TRBV5-1 and TRBJ1-3 for the parts outside the CDR3, the full variable domain is KAGVTQTPRYLIKTRGQQVTLSCSPISGHRSVSWYQQTPGQGLQFLFEYFSETQRNKGNFPGRFSGRQFSNSRSEMNVSTLELGDSALYLCASSLGPATYSGNTIYFGEGSWLTVV.

This clone was detected a few times. The chain combines TRBV7-3 with TRBJ1-6, with no clear D. The CDR3 loop spans 13 amino acids. Trimming pared 9 bases from V and 7 bases from J, leaving 13 bases between. Germline V gene data show CDR1 as SGHTA and CDR2 as FQGTGA. The CDR3 DNA follows: TGTGCCAGTGCCGTGGGCCTAAATTCACCCCTCCACTTT. Amino acids: CASAVGLNSPLHF. The full variable domain, with the rest looked up from reference TRBV7-3 and TRBJ1-6, is GAGVSQTPSNKVTEKGKYVELRCDPISGHTALYWYRQSLGQGPEFLIYFQGTGAADDSGLPNDRFFAVRPEGSVSTLKIQRTERGDSAVYLCASAVGLNSPLHFGNGTRLTVT.

V is TRBV19 and J is TRBJ1-1; TRBD1 agrees at 9 bases. The CDR3 runs 15 residues. With 1 base clipped from V and 1 base from J, the junction kept 1 base outside the gene matches. Germline V gives CDR1 LNHDA, CDR2 SQIVND (reference sequence). CDR3 protein: CASSIGGQGNTEAFF. In DNA form, the CDR3 reads TGTGCCAGTAGTATAGGGGGACAGGGGAACACTGAAGCTTTCTTT.

The chain has TRBV27 and TRBJ2-5, with 9 positions matching TRBD1. The V segment lost 5 bases and the J segment 4 bases; nucleotides outside the gene matches: 11. There are 16 residues in the CDR3. The germline gives CDR1 MNHEY, CDR2 SMNVEV (reference sequence). The CDR3 is CASSPRQGVGAETQYF. For the CDR3, the DNA is TGTGCCAGCAGTCCCCGACAGGGGGTTGGGGCAGAGACCCAGTACTTC.

The chain couples TRBV9 to TRBJ1-2; TRBD1 might be the D (6 bases). CDR1 and CDR2 (germline): SGDLS, YYNGEE. The CDR3 is made up of 14 amino acids. Trimming left V 4 bases short and J 1 base short, with 11 bases between. In DNA form, the CDR3 reads TGTGCCAGCAGCAAGAGGACAGATAACTATGGCTACACCTTC. Translating it yields CASSKRTDNYGYTF.

The genes are TRBV21-1 and TRBJ2-2. TRBV21-1 is described as a pseudogene. The CDR3 totals 14 residues. The CDR3 loop is CASSKHRGPGELFF. The CDR3 nucleotides read TGTGCCAGCAGCAAACATCGGGGGCCCGGGGAGCTGTTTTTT.

The rearrangement joins TRBV5-4 to TRBJ2-1; 9 positions match TRBD1. Per germline, CDR1 SGHNT and CDR2 YYREEE (reference sequence). V lost 1 base to trimming and J lost 6 bases; unmatched junction nucleotides: 5. CDR3 length equals 15 residues. In DNA, the CDR3 is TGTGCCAGCAGCTTGAGTTGGGACAGGGTCAATGAGCAGTTCTTC. Its protein is CASSLSWDRVNEQFF. Together with reference TRBV5-4 and TRBJ2-1, the CDR3 gives the full variable domain: ETGVTQSPTHLIKTRGQQVTLRCSSQSGHNTVSWYQQALGQGPQFIFQYYREEENGRGNFPPRFSGLQFPNYSSELNVNALELDDSALYLCASSLSWDRVNEQFFGPGTRLTVL.

The chain couples TRBV7-7 to TRBJ2-5; D gene unclear. V was trimmed by 1 base and J by 0 bases, leaving 9 bases between them. Germline assignment: CDR1 SSHAT and CDR2 FNYEAQ (reference sequence). This CDR3 region has 15 residues. The CDR3 is CASSLGGSYQETQYF. In DNA, the CDR3 is TGTGCCAGCAGCTTAGGTGGCAGCTACCAAGAGACCCAGTACTTC. Full variable domain (missing parts from reference TRBV7-7 and TRBJ2-5): GAGVSQSPRYKVTKRGQDVTLRCDPISSHATLYWYQQALGQGPEFLTYFNYEAQPDKSGLPSDRFSAERPEGSISTLTIQRTEQRDSAMYRCASSLGGSYQETQYFGPGTRLLVL.

The rearrangement links TRBV7-2 to TRBJ1-3; unclear D gene. This CDR3 spans 15 amino acids. V lost 1 base and J lost 4, with 11 bases in between. The germline V gene encodes CDR1 SGHTA and CDR2 FQGNSA. The CDR3 here is CASSLEESWGNTIYF. The CDR3 nucleotides are TGTGCCAGCAGCTTAGAAGAGTCTTGGGGAAACACCATATATTTT.

V is TRBV10-2 and J is TRBJ2-5; D perhaps matches TRBD1 (6 bases). The CDR3 totals 15 residues. With 2 bases removed from V and 5 bases from J, the gap between germline ends came to 15 bases. CDR1 WSHSY and CDR2 SAAADI come from the germline V gene. The CDR3 coding sequence is TGCGCCAGCAGTGAGGCTAGGGGGAGATCGGAGACCCAGTACTTC. Protein sequence: CASSEARGRSETQYF.

This chain uses TRBV30 with TRBJ1-2; a weak D match, TRBD1 (5 bases). CDR3 length: 13 residues. V gave up 3 bases and J gave up 6 bases, with 14 bases separating them. In germline, CDR1 is GTSNPN, CDR2 SVGIG (reference sequence). CDR3 sequence reads: CAWRHRGEDGYTF. CDR3 nucleotides: TGTGCCTGGAGACACCGGGGGGAGGATGGCTACACCTTC.

The V and J genes are TRBV2 and TRBJ2-5, with D possibly matching TRBD2 (5 bases). The CDR3 has 15 amino acids. CDR1 SNHLY and CDR2 FYNNEI come from the germline V gene. Deletions cut 1 base from V and 1 base from J, with 10 bases between. This CDR3 is CASSEGAGPQETQYF. DNA for the CDR3: TGTGCCAGCAGTGAAGGGGCGGGTCCCCAAGAGACCCAGTACTTC.

The gene calls are TRBV4-3 and TRBJ2-4, with D possibly called TRBD1 or TRBD2 (5 bases each). From germline, CDR1 is LGHNA and CDR2 YSLEER. The CDR3 runs 19 residues. V was cut by 3 bases and J by 0 bases, with 21 bases left in between. This CDR3 reads CASSHTKGTAELAKNIQYF. The CDR3 nucleotides are TGCGCCAGCAGCCATACTAAAGGGACGGCTGAGTTAGCCAAAAACATTCAGTACTTC.

This clone came up once. This chain connects TRBV10-3 to TRBJ2-3; 14 nucleotides match TRBD2. The CDR3 sequence is 17 residues long. In germline, CDR1 is ENHRY, CDR2 SYGVKD. The V and J ends lost 3 bases and 3 bases, in that order; junction bases with no gene match: 5. The CDR3 reads CAISDSTSGGATDTQYF. The CDR3 DNA reads as TGTGCCATCAGTGACTCGACTAGCGGGGGGGCGACAGATACGCAGTATTTT.

The rearrangement joins TRBV5-1 to TRBJ1-6; D not resolved. Per the germline V gene, CDR1 is SGHRS and CDR2 is YFSETQ. This CDR3 comprises 17 residues. V was shortened by 0 bases and J by 0 bases, with 10 bases between the two germline ends. CDR3 protein: CASSLGVVSSYNSPLHF. CDR3 bases: TGCGCCAGCAGCTTGGGGGTCGTGAGCTCCTATAATTCACCCCTCCACTTT.

This rearrangement joins TRBV11-1 to TRBJ2-5, with 12 positions matching TRBD2. Looked up from germline, CDR1 is SGHAT and CDR2 is FQDESV (reference sequence). The CDR3 contains 15 residues. V was pared by 4 bases and J by 5 bases, with 5 bases of the junction left unmatched. For the CDR3, the DNA is TGTGCCAGCAGCTCGCAACTAGCGGGGGGTGAGACCCAGTACTTC. Protein product: CASSSQLAGGETQYF.

The chain links TRBV7-8 to TRBJ1-5; no firm D call. The CDR3 totals 14 residues. CDR1 SGHVS and CDR2 FQNEAQ come from the germline V gene. The V and J ends lost 7 bases and 3 bases respectively, with 13 bases between them. This chain's CDR3 is CASTPDETNQPQHF. The CDR3 nucleotides read TGTGCCAGCACTCCCGACGAAACCAATCAGCCCCAGCATTTT. The full variable domain, with the rest looked up from reference TRBV7-8 and TRBJ1-5, is GAGVSQSPRYKVAKRGQDVALRCDPISGHVSLFWYQQALGQGPEFLTYFQNEAQLDKSGLPSDRFFAERPEGSVSTLKIQRTQQEDSAVYLCASTPDETNQPQHFGDGTRLSIL.

The chain joins TRBV7-9 to TRBJ1-2, with D perhaps TRBD1 (6 bases). Germline CDR1 is SEHNR and CDR2 is FQNEAQ (reference sequence). V lost 5 bases and J 5 bases, leaving 15 bases between the germline ends. The CDR3 loop spans 14 amino acids. CDR3 in amino acids: CASSPDRPRYGYTF. CDR3 DNA sequence: TGTGCCAGCAGCCCCGACAGGCCGAGGTATGGCTACACCTTC. Drawing the rest from reference TRBV7-9 and TRBJ1-2, the complete variable domain is DTGVSQNPRHKITKRGQNVTFRCDPISEHNRLYWYRQTLGQGPEFLTYFQNEAQLEKSRLLSDRFSAERPKGSFSTLEIQRTEQGDSAMYLCASSPDRPRYGYTFGSGTRLTVV.

This clone came up once. The chain employs TRBV6-6 and TRBJ1-5, with D perhaps matching TRBD1 (6 bases). The ends were cut back, 2 bases at V and 6 bases at J, with 11 bases in the middle. CDR1 and CDR2 from the germline V gene are MNHNY and SVGAGI (reference sequence). The CDR3 extends over 14 amino acids. For the CDR3, the DNA is TGTGCCAGCAGTTACGCGGGGGGCGGTCAGCCCCAGCATTTT. Protein product: CASSYAGGGQPQHF.

This chain uses TRBV6-5 with TRBJ2-7; D possibly corresponds to TRBD1 (6 bases). Germline V gives CDR1 MNHEY, CDR2 SVGAGI. This CDR3 has 13 amino acids. V lost 8 bases, J lost 2 bases, and 13 bases lay in between. This CDR3 reads CASSRAGAYEQYV. CDR3 coding DNA: TGTGCCAGCTCTAGGGCAGGGGCCTACGAGCAGTACGTC.

This chain uses TRBV5-6 with TRBJ2-5; the match to TRBD2 covers 10 bases. The CDR3 sequence is 16 residues long. J lost 5 bases, V lost 0 bases, and 7 bases had no gene match. In germline, CDR1 is SGHDT, CDR2 YYEEEE. The CDR3 protein is CASSLVGAGGQETQYF. The CDR3 bases are TGTGCCAGCAGCTTGGTAGGAGCGGGGGGGCAGGAGACCCAGTACTTC.

The chain uses TRBV21-1 and TRBJ1-2. TRBV21-1 is a pseudogene segment. The CDR3 covers 14 residues. In DNA, the CDR3 is TGTGCCAGCAGCAAAGCGCTGCCAGCCTATGGCTACACCTTC. Translation: CASSKALPAYGYTF.

V gene TRBV6-6 combines with J gene TRBJ2-1; 7 bases map to TRBD2. The germline CDR1 and CDR2 sequences are MNHNY and SVGAGI (reference sequence). This CDR3 is 14 amino acids long. V lost 0 bases, J lost 6 bases, and 2 bases stayed unmatched. CDR3 loop: CASSYSGGSNEQFF. CDR3 DNA: TGTGCCAGCAGTTACTCCGGGGGGAGCAATGAGCAGTTCTTC.